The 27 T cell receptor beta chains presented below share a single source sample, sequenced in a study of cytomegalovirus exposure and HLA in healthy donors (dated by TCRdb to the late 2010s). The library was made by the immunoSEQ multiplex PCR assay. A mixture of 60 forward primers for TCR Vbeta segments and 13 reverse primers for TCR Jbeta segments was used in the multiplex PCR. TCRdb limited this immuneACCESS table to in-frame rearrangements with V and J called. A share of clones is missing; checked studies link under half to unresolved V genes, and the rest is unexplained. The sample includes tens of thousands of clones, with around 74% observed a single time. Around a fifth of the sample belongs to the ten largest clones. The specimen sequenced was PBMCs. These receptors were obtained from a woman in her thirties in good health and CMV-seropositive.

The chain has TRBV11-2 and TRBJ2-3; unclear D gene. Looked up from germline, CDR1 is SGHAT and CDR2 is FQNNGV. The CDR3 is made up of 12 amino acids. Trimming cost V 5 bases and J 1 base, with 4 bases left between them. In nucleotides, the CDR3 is TGTGCCAGCAGCCAGGGCACAGATACGCAGTATTTT. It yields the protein CASSQGTDTQYF.

The DNA of the CDR3 is TGTGCCAGCAGCTTAGCGCACCCAGGCACCAAGCATCAGCCCCAGCATTTT. Encoded protein: CASSLAHPGTKHQPQHF. The chain uses TRBV7-9 and TRBJ1-5; D unclear. CDR1 and CDR2 (germline): SEHNR, FQNEAQ (reference sequence). CDR3 length equals 17 residues. V shed 0 bases and J shed 5 bases, with 17 bases lying between them.

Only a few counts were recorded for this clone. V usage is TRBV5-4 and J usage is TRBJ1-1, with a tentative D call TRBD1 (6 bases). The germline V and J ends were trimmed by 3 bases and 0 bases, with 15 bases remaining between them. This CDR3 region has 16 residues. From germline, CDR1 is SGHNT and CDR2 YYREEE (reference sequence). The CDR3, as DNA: TGTGCCAGCAGCTCATGGACAGTTAGAATGAACACTGAAGCTTTCTTT. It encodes CASSSWTVRMNTEAFF.

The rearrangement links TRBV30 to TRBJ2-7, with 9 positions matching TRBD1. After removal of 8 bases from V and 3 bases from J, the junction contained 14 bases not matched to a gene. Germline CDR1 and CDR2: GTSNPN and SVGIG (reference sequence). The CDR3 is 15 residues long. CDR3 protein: CAVRRGTGPGYEQYF. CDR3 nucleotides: TGTGCCGTTCGCCGAGGGACAGGGCCTGGCTACGAGCAGTACTTC.

The CDR3 DNA reads TGTGCCAGCAGCTTAGCCACTAGCGGGAGTGCCGGGGAGCTGTTTTTT. Translating it yields CASSLATSGSAGELFF. The V call is TRBV7-6, the J call TRBJ2-2; 11 nucleotides line up with TRBD2. Germline CDR1 is SGHVS and CDR2 is FNYEAQ. Losses at the gene ends were 0 bases for V and 6 bases for J; bases not matched to a gene: 3. The CDR3 consists of 16 residues.

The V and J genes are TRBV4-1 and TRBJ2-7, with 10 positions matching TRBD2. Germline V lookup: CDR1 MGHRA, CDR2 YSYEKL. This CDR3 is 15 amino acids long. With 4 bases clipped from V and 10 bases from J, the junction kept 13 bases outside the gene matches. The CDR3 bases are TGCGCCAGCAGCCCCGAGGAGGGGACTAGCGTTGGACAGTACTTC. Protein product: CASSPEEGTSVGQYF.

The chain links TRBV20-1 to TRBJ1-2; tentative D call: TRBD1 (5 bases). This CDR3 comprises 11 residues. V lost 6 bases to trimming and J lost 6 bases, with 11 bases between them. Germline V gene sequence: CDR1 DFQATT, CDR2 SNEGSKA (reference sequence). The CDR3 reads CSALGEDGYTF. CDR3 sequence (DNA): TGCAGTGCCCTGGGGGAGGATGGCTACACCTTC.

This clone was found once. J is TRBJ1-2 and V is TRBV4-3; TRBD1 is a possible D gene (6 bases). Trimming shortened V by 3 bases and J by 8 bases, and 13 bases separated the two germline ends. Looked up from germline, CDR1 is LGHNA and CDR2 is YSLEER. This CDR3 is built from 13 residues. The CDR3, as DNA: TGCGCCAGCAGCCAGGGGGCAGGGATAGGCTACACCTTC. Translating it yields CASSQGAGIGYTF.

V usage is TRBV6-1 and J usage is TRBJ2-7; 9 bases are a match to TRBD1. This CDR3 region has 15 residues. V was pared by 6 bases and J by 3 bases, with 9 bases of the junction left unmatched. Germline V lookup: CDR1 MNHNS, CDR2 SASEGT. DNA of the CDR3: TGTGCCAGCAGAGCAGGACAGGGGAGAAGCTACGAGCAGTACTTC. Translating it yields CASRAGQGRSYEQYF.

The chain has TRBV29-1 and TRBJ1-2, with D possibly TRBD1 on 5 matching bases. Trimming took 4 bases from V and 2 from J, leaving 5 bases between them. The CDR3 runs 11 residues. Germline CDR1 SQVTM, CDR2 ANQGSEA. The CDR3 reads CSVGQNYGYTF. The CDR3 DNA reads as TGCAGCGTTGGACAGAACTATGGCTACACCTTC. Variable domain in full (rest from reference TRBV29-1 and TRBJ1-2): SAVISQKPSRDICQRGTSLTIQCQVDSQVTMMFWYRQQPGQSLTLIATANQGSEATYESGFVIDKFPISRPNLTFSTLTVSNMSPEDSSIYLCSVGQNYGYTFGSGTRLTVV.

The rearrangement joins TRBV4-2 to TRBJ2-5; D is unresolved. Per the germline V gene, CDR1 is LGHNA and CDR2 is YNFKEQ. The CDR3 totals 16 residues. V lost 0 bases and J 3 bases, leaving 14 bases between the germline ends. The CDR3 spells CASSQDLGAPEETQYF. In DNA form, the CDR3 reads TGTGCCAGCAGCCAAGATTTAGGAGCGCCTGAAGAGACCCAGTACTTC.

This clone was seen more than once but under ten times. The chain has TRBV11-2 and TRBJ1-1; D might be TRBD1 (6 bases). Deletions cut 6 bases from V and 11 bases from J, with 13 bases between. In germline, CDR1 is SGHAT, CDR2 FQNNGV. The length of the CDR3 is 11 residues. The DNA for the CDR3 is TGTGCCAGCAGGGCCGGGACATGGGCTTTCTTT. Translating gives CASRAGTWAFF.

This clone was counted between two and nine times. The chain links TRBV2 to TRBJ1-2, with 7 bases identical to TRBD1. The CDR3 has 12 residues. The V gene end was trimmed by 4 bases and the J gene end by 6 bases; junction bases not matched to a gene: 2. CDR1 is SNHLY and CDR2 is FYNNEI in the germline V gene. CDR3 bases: TGTGCCAGCAGTGGAGGGGGCCATGGCTACACCTTC. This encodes CASSGGGHGYTF. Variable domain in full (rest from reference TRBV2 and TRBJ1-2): EPEVTQTPSHQVTQMGQEVILRCVPISNHLYFYWYRQILGQKVEFLVSFYNNEISEKSEIFDDQFSVERPDGSNFTLKIRSTKLEDSAMYFCASSGGGHGYTFGSGTRLTVV.

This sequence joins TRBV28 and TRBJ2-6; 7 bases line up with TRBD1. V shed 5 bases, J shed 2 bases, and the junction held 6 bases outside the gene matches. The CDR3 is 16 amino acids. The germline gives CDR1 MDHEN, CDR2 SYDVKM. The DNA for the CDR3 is TGTGCCAGCAGTCAGACAGGGCAGGCTGGGGCCAACGTCCTGACTTTC. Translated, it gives CASSQTGQAGANVLTF.

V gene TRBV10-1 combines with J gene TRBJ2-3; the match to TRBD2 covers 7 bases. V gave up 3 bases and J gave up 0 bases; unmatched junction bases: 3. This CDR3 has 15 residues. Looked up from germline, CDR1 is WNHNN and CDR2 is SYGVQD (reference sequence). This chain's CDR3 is CASSDRRGSTDTQYF. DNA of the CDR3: TGCGCCAGCAGTGATCGGCGGGGGAGCACAGATACGCAGTATTTT.

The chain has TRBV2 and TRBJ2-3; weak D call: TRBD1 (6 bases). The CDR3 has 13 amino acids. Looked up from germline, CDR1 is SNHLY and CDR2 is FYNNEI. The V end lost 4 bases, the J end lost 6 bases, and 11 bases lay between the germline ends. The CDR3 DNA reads TGTGCCAGCAGTGTGGACAGCCTTGATACGCAGTATTTT. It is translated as CASSVDSLDTQYF.

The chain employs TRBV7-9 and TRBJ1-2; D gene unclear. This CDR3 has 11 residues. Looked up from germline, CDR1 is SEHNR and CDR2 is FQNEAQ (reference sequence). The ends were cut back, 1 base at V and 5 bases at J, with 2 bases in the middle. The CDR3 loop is CASSLVYGYTF. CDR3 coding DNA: TGTGCCAGCAGCTTAGTATATGGCTACACCTTC.

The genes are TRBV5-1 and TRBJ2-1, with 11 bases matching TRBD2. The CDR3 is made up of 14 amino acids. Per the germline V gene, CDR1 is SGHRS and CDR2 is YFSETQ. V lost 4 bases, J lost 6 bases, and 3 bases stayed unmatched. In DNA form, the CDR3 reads TGCGCCAGCAGCCCGGGACTAGCGGTCAATGAGCAGTTCTTC. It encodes CASSPGLAVNEQFF.

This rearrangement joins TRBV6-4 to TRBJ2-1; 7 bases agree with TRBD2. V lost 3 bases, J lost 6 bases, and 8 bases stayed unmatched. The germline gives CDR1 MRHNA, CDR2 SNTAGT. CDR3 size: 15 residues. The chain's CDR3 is CASSEEALAVNEQFF. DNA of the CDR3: TGTGCCAGCAGTGAAGAGGCCCTAGCGGTCAATGAGCAGTTCTTC.

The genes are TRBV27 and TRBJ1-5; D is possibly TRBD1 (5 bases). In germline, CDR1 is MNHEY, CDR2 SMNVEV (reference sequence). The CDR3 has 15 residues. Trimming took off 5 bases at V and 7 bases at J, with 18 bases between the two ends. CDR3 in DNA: TGTGCCAGCAGTCGTATTGGGGGGGGGAGGCAGCCCCAGCATTTT. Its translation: CASSRIGGGRQPQHF.

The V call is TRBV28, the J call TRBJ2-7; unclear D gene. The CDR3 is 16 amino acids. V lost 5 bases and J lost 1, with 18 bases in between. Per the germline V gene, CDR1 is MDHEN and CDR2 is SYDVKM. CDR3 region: CASSPYPTMNSYEQYF. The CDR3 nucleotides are TGTGCCAGCAGTCCATACCCCACTATGAATTCCTACGAGCAGTACTTC.

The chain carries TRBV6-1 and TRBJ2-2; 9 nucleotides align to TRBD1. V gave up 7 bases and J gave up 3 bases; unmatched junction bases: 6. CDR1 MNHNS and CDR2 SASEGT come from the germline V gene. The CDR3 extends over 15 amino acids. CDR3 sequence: CASTTGGGYTGELFF. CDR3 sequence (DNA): TGTGCCAGCACTACAGGGGGCGGATACACCGGGGAGCTGTTTTTT.

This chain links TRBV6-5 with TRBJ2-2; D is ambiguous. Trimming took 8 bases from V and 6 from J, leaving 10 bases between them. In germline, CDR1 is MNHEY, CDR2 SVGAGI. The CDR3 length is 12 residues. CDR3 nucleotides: TGTGCCAGCGGCCCCTTGCCCGGGGAGCTGTTTTTT. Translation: CASGPLPGELFF.

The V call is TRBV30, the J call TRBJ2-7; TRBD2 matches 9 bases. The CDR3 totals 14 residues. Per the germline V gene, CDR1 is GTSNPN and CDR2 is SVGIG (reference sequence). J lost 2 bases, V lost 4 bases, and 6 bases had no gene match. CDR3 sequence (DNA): TGTGCCTGGACCCTAGCGGGATCTACCTACGAGCAGTACTTC. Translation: CAWTLAGSTYEQYF.

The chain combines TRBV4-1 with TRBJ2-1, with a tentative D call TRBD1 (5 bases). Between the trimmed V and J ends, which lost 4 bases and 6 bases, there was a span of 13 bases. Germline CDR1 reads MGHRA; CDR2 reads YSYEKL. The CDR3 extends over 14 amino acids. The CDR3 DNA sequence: TGCGCCAGCAGCCTCCCAGGGCAGGGCAATGAGCAGTTCTTC. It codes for CASSLPGQGNEQFF.

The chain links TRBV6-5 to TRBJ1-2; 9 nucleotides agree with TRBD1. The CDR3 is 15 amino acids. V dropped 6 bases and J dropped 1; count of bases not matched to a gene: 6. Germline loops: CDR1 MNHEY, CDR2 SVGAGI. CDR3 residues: CASRRPGQGNYGYTF. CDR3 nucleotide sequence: TGTGCCAGCAGACGACCGGGACAGGGTAACTATGGCTACACCTTC.

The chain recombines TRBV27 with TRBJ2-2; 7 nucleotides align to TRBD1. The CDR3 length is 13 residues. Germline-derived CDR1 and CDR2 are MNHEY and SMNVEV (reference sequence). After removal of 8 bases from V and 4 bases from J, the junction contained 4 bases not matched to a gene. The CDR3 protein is CASGRQGTGELFF. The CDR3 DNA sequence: TGTGCCAGCGGAAGACAGGGCACCGGGGAGCTGTTTTTT.